The 30 T cell receptor beta chains below all came from one sample that was sequenced in a study of T cell changes during pregnancy in multiple sclerosis (dated by TCRdb to the late 2010s). Library preparation used the immunoSEQ multiplex PCR assay. The immuneACCESS repertoire file appears here via TCRdb, limited to in-frame rearrangements. These files lack a portion of the clones; in checked studies, under half of the deficit traces to unresolved V genes, and the cause of the others is not known. Across this sample there are under 35,000 clones, with more than 75% seen only once. Of the sample, under 9.5% falls within the top ten clones. Sequencing used CD8+ T cells from peripheral blood mononuclear cells, obtained after pregnancy. Source of these receptors: a female donor with multiple sclerosis, enrolled in a pregnancy study.

V usage is TRBV11-2 and J usage is TRBJ1-4, with D possibly TRBD1 on 5 matching bases. The CDR3 covers 12 residues. V gave up 8 bases and J gave up 8 bases, with 12 bases separating them. Germline CDR1 SGHAT, CDR2 FQNNGV. The CDR3 reads CASRDSREKLFF. Written as DNA, the CDR3 is TGTGCCAGCCGGGACTCCCGGGAAAAACTGTTTTTT. Full variable domain (outside the CDR3, taken from reference TRBV11-2 and TRBJ1-4): EAGVAQSPRYKIIEKRQSVAFWCNPISGHATLYWYQQILGQGPKLLIQFQNNGVVDDSQLPKDRFSAERLKGVDSTLKIQPAKLEDSAVYLCASRDSREKLFFGSGTQLSVL.

The chain employs TRBV6-4 and TRBJ2-3; TRBD2 matches at 8 bases. V was clipped by 0 bases and J by 2 bases; unmatched bases: 4. Germline loops: CDR1 MRHNA, CDR2 SNTAGT. There are 16 residues in the CDR3. CDR3 coding DNA: TGTGCCAGCAGTGACTCGAGCGGGGGCCACACAGATACGCAGTATTTT. It specifies CASSDSSGGHTDTQYF.

The V and J genes are TRBV5-1 and TRBJ2-5; 8 nucleotides align to TRBD2. Germline trimming cut 4 bases from V and 5 bases from J; bases unmatched to any gene: 10. CDR1 is SGHRS, CDR2 YFSETQ, per germline. The CDR3 sequence is 15 residues long. CDR3 nucleotides: TGCGCCAGCAGCCCGCTTAGCGGGGCAGGGGAGACCCAGTACTTC. Its protein product is CASSPLSGAGETQYF.

As concerns this clone: Other nucleotide sequences from this sample produce the same CDR3. V gene TRBV9 combines with J gene TRBJ2-5; TRBD1 aligns across 10 bases. Germline CDR1 is SGDLS and CDR2 is YYNGEE. The ends lost 3 bases at V and 5 bases at J; junction bases unmatched: 4. CDR3 length: 14 residues. DNA of the CDR3: TGTGCCAGCAGCGGACAGGGGGCCGGGGAGACCCAGTACTTC. It translates to CASSGQGAGETQYF.

This clone was seen only a few times. The chain employs TRBV7-8 and TRBJ2-7; TRBD1 matches at 8 bases. V lost 0 bases and J lost 0; bases outside the gene matches: 4. The CDR3 is made up of 16 amino acids. Germline V CDR1 and CDR2: SGHVS, FQNEAQ. The CDR3 is CASSLAGQGASYEQYF. As DNA, the CDR3 is TGTGCCAGCAGCTTAGCAGGGCAGGGGGCCTCCTACGAGCAGTACTTC.

The genes are TRBV11-3 and TRBJ2-5; TRBD2 aligns across 10 bases. The CDR3 totals 15 residues. Germline V CDR1 and CDR2: SGHNT, YENEEA. Trimming removed 2 bases from V and 1 base from J; junction bases left unmatched: 1. The CDR3 DNA follows: TGTGCCAGCAGCTTAAAGCGGGGGGGCCAAGAGACCCAGTACTTC. This codes for CASSLKRGGQETQYF.

The rearrangement uses TRBV5-1 and TRBJ2-2; 8 bases are shared with TRBD1. The CDR3 extends over 16 amino acids. V lost 4 bases and J lost 0; bases outside the gene matches: 5. Germline V gives CDR1 SGHRS, CDR2 YFSETQ. The CDR3 sequence is CASSTRTGSNTGELFF. The CDR3 region has the DNA TGCGCCAGCAGCACTAGGACAGGGTCGAACACCGGGGAGCTGTTTTTT.

As for this clone: One junction end does not reproduce the germline sequence, and a read error may be involved. CDR3 coding DNA: TGCGCCAGCAGCCAGTACAGGGGGAGGAACACTGAAGCTTTCTTT. This gives the protein CASSQYRGRNTEAFF. This chain uses TRBV5-4 with TRBJ1-1; 8 bases agree with TRBD1. CDR1 and CDR2 from the germline V gene are SGHNT and YYREEE (reference sequence). This CDR3 region has 15 residues.

The V and J genes are TRBV5-5 and TRBJ1-1; the match to TRBD1 covers 9 bases. The CDR3 is 15 amino acids. Germline V lookup: CDR1 SGHKS, CDR2 YYEKEE (reference sequence). V lost 0 bases and J lost 3; bases outside the gene matches: 3. CDR3 protein: CASSLVGTGYTEAFF. For the CDR3, the DNA is TGTGCCAGCAGCTTGGTCGGGACAGGGTACACTGAAGCTTTCTTT.

The V gene is TRBV15, the J gene TRBJ2-6; 8 nucleotides agree with TRBD2. After removal of 5 bases from V and 0 bases from J, the junction contained 9 bases not matched to a gene. This CDR3 contains 18 residues. The germline gives CDR1 LNHNV, CDR2 YYDKDF (reference sequence). The CDR3 DNA is TGTGCCACCAGCTCCCAGCGGGGGTCATACTCTGGGGCCAACGTCCTGACTTTC. Protein: CATSSQRGSYSGANVLTF. Complete variable domain (other parts from reference TRBV15 and TRBJ2-6): DAMVIQNPRYQVTQFGKPVTLSCSQTLNHNVMYWYQQKSSQAPKLLFHYYDKDFNNEADTPDNFQSRRPNTSFCFLDIRSPGLGDTAMYLCATSSQRGSYSGANVLTFGAGSRLTVL.

The chain employs TRBV2 and TRBJ2-1; 9 bases line up with TRBD2. Germline lookup yields CDR1 SNHLY and CDR2 FYNNEI. This CDR3 spans 18 amino acids. J gave up 1 base and V 3 bases, and 10 bases lay outside the gene matches. CDR3 coding DNA: TGTGCCAGCAGTGATCAGCGGGGGGACAATTTATCCTACAATGAGCAGTTCTTC. This sequence encodes CASSDQRGDNLSYNEQFF.

The table lists this clone with a few counts. V usage is TRBV20-1 and J usage is TRBJ1-2; D gene uncertain. The CDR3 length is 11 residues. The germline V gene encodes CDR1 DFQATT and CDR2 SNEGSKA (reference sequence). CDR3 nucleotides: TGCAGGGTCTCGACATCCTATGGCTACACCTTC. Translating it yields CRVSTSYGYTF.

CDR3 region: CASSALGQSYNTEAFF. CDR3 nucleotides: TGTGCCAGCAGCGCCCTCGGACAAAGCTACAACACTGAAGCTTTCTTT. The chain links TRBV7-3 to TRBJ1-1; perhaps TRBD1 as D (5 bases). The V end lost 5 bases, the J end lost 2 bases, and 18 bases lay between the germline ends. Germline V lookup: CDR1 SGHTA, CDR2 FQGTGA. This CDR3 is built from 16 residues.

This clone turned up a few times. The V gene is TRBV30, the J gene TRBJ1-6; 7 nucleotides align to TRBD1. V dropped 8 bases and J dropped 3; count of bases not matched to a gene: 4. CDR1 is GTSNPN and CDR2 is SVGIG in the germline V gene (reference sequence). This CDR3 comprises 13 residues. DNA of the CDR3: TGTGCCGGACAGGCGCGCTATAATTCACCCCTCCACTTT. Protein product: CAGQARYNSPLHF.

The chain joins TRBV7-2 to TRBJ2-3; D unresolved. Germline V gene sequence: CDR1 SGHTA, CDR2 FQGNSA. CDR3 length equals 17 residues. The ends were cut back, 0 bases at V and 0 bases at J, with 13 bases in the middle. The CDR3 here is CASSLAPFVLSTDTQYF. CDR3 bases: TGTGCCAGCAGCTTAGCCCCTTTTGTGTTAAGCACAGATACGCAGTATTTT.

The sample holds one count of this clone. The chain has TRBV21-1 and TRBJ1-2; TRBD1, the table's D call, lacks a check against the DNA. TRBV21-1 constitutes a pseudogene. The CDR3 has 14 residues. CDR3 amino acids: CASSKEDREDGYTF. The CDR3 nucleotides are TGTGCCAGCAGCAAAGAGGACAGGGAGGATGGCTACACCTTC.

The CDR3 DNA is TGTGCCAGCAGCCGCCGGGGCGGGGGGACCTACGAGCAGTACTTC. It translates to CASSRRGGGTYEQYF. This sequence joins TRBV7-2 and TRBJ2-7, with TRBD2 matching over 8 bases. The CDR3 consists of 15 residues. J was trimmed by 2 bases and V by 5 bases; bases with no gene match: 8. From germline, CDR1 is SGHTA and CDR2 FQGNSA. The full variable domain, in which reference TRBV7-2 and TRBJ2-7 provide the parts outside the CDR3, is GAGVSQSPSNKVTEKGKDVELRCDPISGHTALYWYRQSLGQGLEFLIYFQGNSAPDKSGLPSDRFSAERTGGSVSTLTIQRTQQEDSAVYLCASSRRGGGTYEQYFGPGTRLTVT.

The sample holds a few counts of this clone. The chain uses TRBV5-1 and TRBJ1-3; D may be TRBD1 (5 bases). V lost 0 bases and J 8 bases, leaving 15 bases between the germline ends. The CDR3 loop spans 15 amino acids. The germline V gene has CDR1 SGHRS and CDR2 YFSETQ. CDR3 in DNA: TGCGCCAGCAGCTTGGACGCAGGGTCAGGACACACCATATATTTT. Translated, it gives CASSLDAGSGHTIYF.

The chain couples TRBV6-1 to TRBJ1-5; no firm D call. The CDR3 is made up of 13 amino acids. V was trimmed by 1 base and J by 6 bases, leaving 7 bases between them. Germline-derived CDR1 and CDR2 are MNHNS and SASEGT. The CDR3 reads CASSEGEFQPQHF. In DNA form, the CDR3 reads TGTGCCAGCAGTGAAGGAGAGTTTCAGCCCCAGCATTTT.

The chain couples TRBV28 to TRBJ2-2; TRBD2 agrees at 11 bases. This CDR3 is built from 17 residues. The V segment lost 3 bases and the J segment 1 base; nucleotides outside the gene matches: 4. Germline V gene sequence: CDR1 MDHEN, CDR2 SYDVKM. The CDR3 reads CASSFTSGGQNTGELFF. CDR3 nucleotide sequence: TGTGCCAGCAGTTTCACTAGCGGGGGCCAGAACACCGGGGAGCTGTTTTTT. Variable domain in full (rest from reference TRBV28 and TRBJ2-2): DVKVTQSSRYLVKRTGEKVFLECVQDMDHENMFWYRQDPGLGLRLIYFSYDVKMKEKGDIPEGYSVSREKKERFSLILESASTNQTSMYLCASSFTSGGQNTGELFFGEGSRLTVL.

This chain joins TRBV5-6 and TRBJ2-7; no clear D. CDR1 is SGHDT and CDR2 is YYEEEE in the germline V gene. The CDR3 runs to 12 residues. Deletions cut 1 base from V and 3 bases from J, with 5 bases between. Here the CDR3 reads CASSLTGYEQYF. CDR3 nucleotides: TGTGCCAGCAGCTTGACTGGCTACGAGCAGTACTTC. Using reference TRBV5-6 and TRBJ2-7 for the parts outside the CDR3, the full variable domain is DAGVTQSPTHLIKTRGQQVTLRCSPKSGHDTVSWYQQALGQGPQFIFQYYEEEERQRGNFPDRFSGHQFPNYSSELNVNALLLGDSALYLCASSLTGYEQYFGPGTRLTVT.

The genes are TRBV2 and TRBJ1-1; 7 bases map to TRBD1. The CDR3 runs 14 residues. The V gene's germline CDR1 is SNHLY and CDR2 FYNNEI. Trimming removed 7 bases from V and 1 base from J; junction bases left unmatched: 6. The DNA of the CDR3 is TGTGCCAGCAAGGGGACAGCTACGAACACTGAAGCTTTCTTT. This sequence encodes CASKGTATNTEAFF. Combining the CDR3 with reference TRBV2 and TRBJ1-1 gives the whole variable domain EPEVTQTPSHQVTQMGQEVILRCVPISNHLYFYWYRQILGQKVEFLVSFYNNEISEKSEIFDDQFSVERPDGSNFTLKIRSTKLEDSAMYFCASKGTATNTEAFFGQGTRLTVV.

V and J are TRBV28 and TRBJ1-2, with 8 bases matching TRBD1. Losses at the gene ends were 6 bases for V and 6 bases for J; bases not matched to a gene: 9. The germline CDR1 and CDR2 sequences are MDHEN and SYDVKM. This CDR3 comprises 14 residues. CDR3 nucleotides: TGTGCCAGCAGCGGACAGGGCCTAGACCATGGCTACACCTTC. It yields the protein CASSGQGLDHGYTF.

The CDR3 protein is CASSYGGGGYEQYF. CDR3 sequence (DNA): TGTGCCAGCAGTTACGGGGGGGGTGGCTACGAGCAGTACTTC. The gene calls are TRBV6-5 and TRBJ2-7, with 7 bases identical to TRBD2. This CDR3 is built from 14 residues. CDR1 MNHEY and CDR2 SVGAGI come from the germline V gene. The J segment lost 3 bases and the V segment lost 2 bases, leaving 4 bases of the junction unmatched.

The chain joins TRBV27 to TRBJ2-7; weak D call: TRBD2 (5 bases). CDR1 is MNHEY and CDR2 is SMNVEV in the germline V gene (reference sequence). The CDR3 loop spans 14 amino acids. Trimming pared 4 bases from V and 7 bases from J, leaving 17 bases between. The CDR3 sequence: CASSSSAVIWEQYF. The CDR3 region has the DNA TGTGCCAGCAGTTCATCAGCGGTCATCTGGGAGCAGTACTTC.

The chain couples TRBV5-1 to TRBJ2-1; weak D call: TRBD1 (6 bases). With 4 bases removed from V and 10 bases from J, the gap between germline ends came to 24 bases. This CDR3 is 16 amino acids long. Germline lookup yields CDR1 SGHRS and CDR2 YFSETQ. CDR3 nucleotides: TGCGCCAGCAGCCCTGGGGGCACGGAGGAAGTGCAGGAGCAGTTCTTC. Translated, it gives CASSPGGTEEVQEQFF.

V gene TRBV30 combines with J gene TRBJ1-4; 8 bases align to TRBD1. There are 15 residues in the CDR3. The germline gives CDR1 GTSNPN, CDR2 SVGIG (reference sequence). The trim removed 1 base at V and 5 bases at J, leaving 6 bases unmatched. The DNA of the CDR3 is TGTGCCTGGAGTGACCCAGGGGGCGCGAATGAAAAACTGTTTTTT. Translating it yields CAWSDPGGANEKLFF.

The chain links TRBV9 to TRBJ2-3, with 12 bases that match TRBD1. Trimming removed 4 bases from V and 2 bases from J; junction bases left unmatched: 8. The CDR3 consists of 17 residues. CDR1 SGDLS and CDR2 YYNGEE come from the germline V gene. CDR3 sequence reads: CASSLSPGQGATDTQYF. CDR3 in DNA: TGTGCCAGCAGCTTATCACCGGGACAGGGGGCCACAGATACGCAGTATTTT.

The gene calls are TRBV27 and TRBJ2-7, with D perhaps TRBD1 (5 bases). Germline V lookup: CDR1 MNHEY, CDR2 SMNVEV (reference sequence). V dropped 2 bases and J dropped 4 bases, with 9 bases sitting between them. The CDR3 is made up of 13 amino acids. CDR3 DNA: TGTGCCAGCAGTTTAGGACACGGGTACGAGCAGTACTTC. Translating it yields CASSLGHGYEQYF.

This sequence joins TRBV7-6 and TRBJ2-3; no definite D call. V lost 1 base to trimming and J lost 6 bases, with 11 bases between them. The germline V gene has CDR1 SGHVS and CDR2 FNYEAQ. The CDR3 sequence is 14 residues long. The CDR3: CASSLGPGTDTQYF. DNA for the CDR3: TGTGCCAGCAGCTTAGGTCCAGGTACGGATACGCAGTATTTT.